This entry is about one T cell receptor beta chain. The sample is drawn from a study of OX40 agonist ivuxolimab in advanced cancers. The CDR3 runs 10 residues. Germline CDR1 reads MNHEY; CDR2 reads SMNVEV (reference sequence). Clones were sequenced by immunoSEQ multiplex PCR, and TCRdb holds only the in-frame ones, with some missing. Counted here are approximately 29,000 clones, roughly 83% occurring once; the ten biggest clones make up around 15%. This sequence originates from an adult with an advanced solid tumor such as melanoma, head and neck, liver or kidney cancer. V usage is TRBV27 and J usage is TRBJ2-5; D remains unclear. The tail of the sequence fits TRBJ2-7 better, so the J call may be wrong. The sequencing here drew on CD4+ or CD8+ T cells sorted from blood, taken in a trial of the OX40 agonist ivuxolimab. CDR3 residues: CASTHYEQYF. In DNA, the CDR3 is TGTGCCAGCACCCACTACGAGCAGTACTTC.